The present T cell receptor beta chain was sequenced within a study of CD8 T cells in ankylosing spondylitis. Findings of the study overall: Disease-linked clones proved CD8+ and comparatively uncommon in peripheral blood.

The V and J ends lost 0 bases and 5 bases respectively, with 19 bases between them. Looked up from germline, CDR1 is LNHDA and CDR2 is SQIVND (reference sequence). The length of the CDR3 is 18 residues. This clonotype was recorded at least ten times. Its antigen remains unidentified. TCRdb analysed the 5' RACE reads with MiXCR anew, one entry per CDR3 protein. This table has hundreds of thousands of distinct CDR3 sequences, approximately 9% appearing once. The chain couples TRBV19 to TRBJ2-2; possibly TRBD1 for D (6 bases). Sample: blood, either unsorted or a sorted T cell fraction (not recorded which). This TCR derives from a male donor with ankylosing spondylitis or in good health (not recorded which). CDR3 residues: CASSIDSSWDNPTGELFF. CDR3 sequence (DNA): TGTGCCAGTAGTATAGACAGTAGTTGGGACAACCCAACCGGGGAGCTGTTTTTT.